One and the same sample provided the 5 T cell receptor beta chains below, sequenced in a study of cytomegalovirus exposure and HLA in healthy donors. PCR amplification relied on 60 Vbeta primers (plus 13 Jbeta primers). Repertoires were generated with immunoSEQ multiplex PCR, while TCRdb's copy carries only in-frame clones and drops some. The sample carries over 100,000 clones, around 83% recorded once. Sequencing was carried out using PBMCs. These receptors came from a woman in her fifties or sixties in good health and CMV-seropositive.

The table lists this clone with a count of one. The rearrangement joins TRBV11-2 to TRBJ1-1, with D uncertain. Trimming pared 6 bases from V and 4 bases from J, leaving 12 bases between. This CDR3 is 13 amino acids long. The V gene's germline CDR1 is SGHAT and CDR2 FQNNGV. Written as DNA, the CDR3 is TGTGCCAGCAGACACGGGGAACCCACTGAAGCTTTCTTT. This gives the protein CASRHGEPTEAFF.

The chain joins TRBV9 to TRBJ2-1; D remains unclear. Per the germline V gene, CDR1 is SGDLS and CDR2 is YYNGEE. CDR3 length: 13 residues. Trimming removed 4 bases at V and 8 bases at J, with 13 bases between. CDR3 bases: TGTGCCAGCAGCCCCGAGAATATCGATGAGCAGTTCTTC. Its protein is CASSPENIDEQFF.

J is TRBJ1-4 and V is TRBV30; D is undetermined. V lost 7 bases and J lost 3, with 9 bases in between. Germline values: CDR1 GTSNPN, CDR2 SVGIG (reference sequence). The CDR3 length is 12 residues. The CDR3 loop is CAFGPPNEKLFF. Here the CDR3 DNA reads TGTGCCTTTGGGCCCCCTAATGAAAAACTGTTTTTT.

V and J are TRBV6-1 and TRBJ1-2; no clear D gene. The germline V gene encodes CDR1 MNHNS and CDR2 SASEGT. The V and J ends lost 6 bases and 8 bases respectively, with 16 bases between them. CDR3 length: 13 residues. The CDR3 here is CASSPRGTYGYTF. In DNA, the CDR3 is TGTGCCAGCAGCCCTCGGGGTACCTACGGCTACACCTTC.

This clone was observed a few times. This chain joins TRBV5-1 and TRBJ2-2; D not resolved. Germline-derived CDR1 and CDR2 are SGHRS and YFSETQ. The length of the CDR3 is 13 residues. V was clipped by 2 bases and J by 7 bases, with 9 bases between them. CDR3: CASSFLLYGELFF. The CDR3 DNA sequence: TGCGCCAGCAGCTTTCTCCTTTACGGGGAGCTGTTTTTT.